One and the same sample provided the 30 T cell receptor beta chains below, sequenced in a study of cytomegalovirus exposure and HLA in healthy donors. This table comes from immunoSEQ multiplex PCR, and its TCRdb copy is limited to in-frame clones, with some not included. The sample has fewer than 130,000 clones; around nine tenths are singletons. The sequenced sample consisted of PBMCs. The receptors derive from a woman younger than 35 in good health and CMV-seronegative.

V and J are TRBV6-6 and TRBJ1-6; 10 nucleotides line up with TRBD1. V was clipped by 6 bases and J by 12 bases; unmatched bases: 11. Germline V CDR1 and CDR2: MNHNY, SVGAGI (reference sequence). This CDR3 has 15 residues. CDR3 region: CASRIGTGDREPLHF. CDR3 DNA sequence: TGTGCCAGCAGAATCGGGACAGGGGATCGGGAACCCCTCCACTTT.

The chain has TRBV9 and TRBJ2-7; maybe TRBD2 (5 bases). This CDR3 comprises 13 residues. Between the trimmed V and J ends, which lost 0 bases and 6 bases, there was a span of 10 bases. Germline CDR1 and CDR2: SGDLS and YYNGEE. For the CDR3, the DNA is TGTGCCAGCAGCGTAGATCTAGCTGGCGAGCAGTACTTC. As protein: CASSVDLAGEQYF. The entire variable domain, with the rest obtained from reference TRBV9 and TRBJ2-7, is as follows: DSGVTQTPKHLITATGQRVTLRCSPRSGDLSVYWYQQSLDQGLQFLIQYYNGEERAKGNILERFSAQQFPDLHSELNLSSLELGDSALYFCASSVDLAGEQYFGPGTRLTVT.

The genes are TRBV29-1 and TRBJ2-1, with 12 bases aligning to TRBD2. This CDR3 has 16 residues. Germline V gene sequence: CDR1 SQVTM, CDR2 ANQGSEA. Losses at the gene ends were 6 bases for V and 8 bases for J; bases not matched to a gene: 14. The DNA for the CDR3 is TGCAGCGTGCCGACTAGCGGGAGAAGTTTTACCCATGAGCAGTTCTTC. This translates into CSVPTSGRSFTHEQFF.

The chain employs TRBV7-8 and TRBJ1-1; the match to TRBD1 covers 10 bases. Trimming at V came to 5 bases and at J to 0 bases, leaving 3 bases not matched to a gene. This CDR3 contains 15 residues. The germline V gene encodes CDR1 SGHVS and CDR2 FQNEAQ. The CDR3: CASSEDRGMNTEAFF. The CDR3, as DNA: TGTGCCAGCAGCGAGGACAGGGGGATGAACACTGAAGCTTTCTTT.

The rearrangement joins TRBV19 to TRBJ1-1; unclear D gene. CDR1 LNHDA and CDR2 SQIVND come from the germline V gene (reference sequence). This CDR3 has 16 amino acids. Trimming removed 1 base at V and 2 bases at J, with 14 bases between. Written as DNA, the CDR3 is TGTGCCAGTAGTATAGCCGCGAGATCCTCAAACACTGAAGCTTTCTTT. It is translated as CASSIAARSSNTEAFF. The full variable domain, rest sourced from reference TRBV19 and TRBJ1-1, is DGGITQSPKYLFRKEGQNVTLSCEQNLNHDAMYWYRQDPGQGLRLIYYSQIVNDFQKGDIAEGYSVSREKKESFPLTVTSAQKNPTAFYLCASSIAARSSNTEAFFGQGTRLTVV.

The sample holds one count of this clone. The chain carries TRBV5-1 and TRBJ2-7; TRBD1 aligns across 9 bases. The CDR3 totals 15 residues. Germline V lookup: CDR1 SGHRS, CDR2 YFSETQ. V dropped 4 bases and J dropped 0; count of bases not matched to a gene: 5. In nucleotides, the CDR3 is TGCGCCAGCAGCCCGGGACAGGGATTCTCCTACGAGCAGTACTTC. Its protein product is CASSPGQGFSYEQYF. The variable domain in full, completed from reference TRBV5-1 and TRBJ2-7, reads KAGVTQTPRYLIKTRGQQVTLSCSPISGHRSVSWYQQTPGQGLQFLFEYFSETQRNKGNFPGRFSGRQFSNSRSEMNVSTLELGDSALYLCASSPGQGFSYEQYFGPGTRLTVT.

The chain couples TRBV11-3 to TRBJ2-7, with TRBD2 matching over 8 bases. The CDR3 consists of 15 residues. With V trimmed by 5 bases and J by 1 base, 7 bases remained unmatched. Germline V gene lookup returns CDR1 SGHNT and CDR2 YENEEA. The CDR3 region has the DNA TGTGCCAGCAGCATGGCGGGGGGCTTATCCTACGAGCAGTACTTC. It translates to CASSMAGGLSYEQYF.

This rearrangement joins TRBV27 to TRBJ2-3; 13 bases map to TRBD2. Germline V gene lookup returns CDR1 MNHEY and CDR2 SMNVEV (reference sequence). This CDR3 is built from 16 residues. Trimming cost V 2 bases and J 7 bases; bases outside gene matches: 6. The CDR3 reads CASSLDTSGRAYTQYF. CDR3 coding DNA: TGTGCCAGCAGTTTAGACACTAGCGGGAGGGCTTATACGCAGTATTTT.

V usage is TRBV2 and J usage is TRBJ1-5, with 8 bases aligning to TRBD1. The CDR3 totals 13 residues. The germline V gene has CDR1 SNHLY and CDR2 FYNNEI. The V and J ends lost 8 bases and 7 bases, in that order; junction bases with no gene match: 7. As DNA, the CDR3 is TGTGCCAGCCTAACCGACAGGGGACAGCCCCAGCATTTT. Its protein is CASLTDRGQPQHF.

The chain is built from TRBV19 and TRBJ2-3; TRBD2 agrees at 7 bases. The germline V gene has CDR1 LNHDA and CDR2 SQIVND (reference sequence). J gave up 1 base and V 5 bases, and 9 bases lay outside the gene matches. CDR3 length equals 16 residues. The CDR3 nucleotides are TGTGCCAGTAGTTACCTGGGGGGGTCGGGCACAGATACGCAGTATTTT. This translates into CASSYLGGSGTDTQYF.

The chain recombines TRBV18 with TRBJ1-5; 7 nucleotides align to TRBD1. This CDR3 is built from 17 residues. The germline CDR1 and CDR2 sequences are KGHSH and LQKENI. Trimming took 3 bases from V and 2 from J; bases not matched to a gene: 10. In nucleotides, the CDR3 is TGTGCCAGCTCACCCAACTTTGTTGGACAGGGCAATCAGCCCCAGCATTTT. Translating gives CASSPNFVGQGNQPQHF.

This chain links TRBV2 with TRBJ2-5; 7 bases line up with TRBD1. CDR1 is SNHLY and CDR2 is FYNNEI in the germline V gene. This CDR3 is 17 amino acids long. With 2 bases clipped from V and 1 base from J, the junction kept 10 bases outside the gene matches. CDR3 residues: CASSETEGGFSQETQYF. Written as DNA, the CDR3 is TGTGCCAGCAGTGAAACAGAAGGGGGCTTCTCCCAAGAGACCCAGTACTTC.

This clone was found once. The genes are TRBV7-2 and TRBJ2-1; 8 positions match TRBD2. Trimming at V came to 5 bases and at J to 7 bases, leaving 7 bases not matched to a gene. CDR1 and CDR2 (germline): SGHTA, FQGNSA. This CDR3 has 14 amino acids. CDR3 amino acids: CASSRPGGQNEQFF. CDR3 nucleotide sequence: TGTGCCAGCAGCCGCCCGGGGGGGCAAAATGAGCAGTTCTTC.

V usage is TRBV7-2 and J usage is TRBJ2-3; 8 nucleotides agree with TRBD1. Germline V lookup: CDR1 SGHTA, CDR2 FQGNSA. J gave up 4 bases and V 1 base, and 7 bases lay outside the gene matches. The length of the CDR3 is 16 residues. CDR3 nucleotides: TGTGCCAGCAGCTTAGGCCCCAGGGGGCGTTCAGATACGCAGTATTTT. Amino acid sequence: CASSLGPRGRSDTQYF. The whole variable domain, remainder taken from reference TRBV7-2 and TRBJ2-3, is GAGVSQSPSNKVTEKGKDVELRCDPISGHTALYWYRQSLGQGLEFLIYFQGNSAPDKSGLPSDRFSAERTGGSVSTLTIQRTQQEDSAVYLCASSLGPRGRSDTQYFGPGTRLTVL.

V usage is TRBV9 and J usage is TRBJ1-1; D might be TRBD1 (5 bases). The CDR3 is made up of 14 amino acids. V was trimmed by 0 bases and J by 11 bases, leaving 17 bases between them. Germline CDR1 and CDR2: SGDLS and YYNGEE. As DNA, the CDR3 is TGTGCCAGCAGCGTAGATCAGGGCACCGTTGACGCTTTCTTT. Amino acids: CASSVDQGTVDAFF.

The chain combines TRBV11-2 with TRBJ2-1; a weak D match, TRBD1 (5 bases). There are 18 residues in the CDR3. V lost 0 bases, J lost 7 bases, and 22 bases lay in between. Germline assignment: CDR1 SGHAT and CDR2 FQNNGV. The CDR3 sequence: CASSLDRGRTLGKNEQFF. Here the CDR3 DNA reads TGTGCCAGCAGCTTAGATCGAGGAAGGACATTGGGAAAAAATGAGCAGTTCTTC. The whole variable domain, filled in from reference TRBV11-2 and TRBJ2-1, reads EAGVAQSPRYKIIEKRQSVAFWCNPISGHATLYWYQQILGQGPKLLIQFQNNGVVDDSQLPKDRFSAERLKGVDSTLKIQPAKLEDSAVYLCASSLDRGRTLGKNEQFFGPGTRLTVL.

The V and J genes are TRBV5-1 and TRBJ2-1; 8 bases match TRBD1. Germline V gives CDR1 SGHRS, CDR2 YFSETQ. The CDR3 covers 16 residues. V trimming: 1 base; J trimming: 4 bases; junction bases outside the gene matches: 7. This CDR3 is CASSLRQGQTYNEQFF. The CDR3, as DNA: TGCGCCAGCAGCTTGAGACAGGGGCAGACTTACAATGAGCAGTTCTTC.

The chain couples TRBV6-1 to TRBJ2-2, with TRBD1 matching 7 bases. The length of the CDR3 is 15 residues. After removal of 3 bases from V and 1 base from J, the junction contained 2 bases not matched to a gene. Germline assignment: CDR1 MNHNS and CDR2 SASEGT. The CDR3 sequence is CASSDRQGNTGELFF. CDR3 nucleotide sequence: TGTGCCAGCAGTGACCGACAGGGGAACACCGGGGAGCTGTTTTTT.

The chain links TRBV19 to TRBJ2-5, with TRBD1 matching over 7 bases. The CDR3 covers 14 residues. CDR1 and CDR2 from the germline V gene are LNHDA and SQIVND (reference sequence). The trim removed 5 bases at V and 1 base at J, leaving 4 bases unmatched. As DNA, the CDR3 is TGTGCCAGTAGTGCCTGGGACAGCCAAGAGACCCAGTACTTC. Amino acid sequence: CASSAWDSQETQYF. The variable domain in full, with the rest retrieved from reference TRBV19 and TRBJ2-5, is DGGITQSPKYLFRKEGQNVTLSCEQNLNHDAMYWYRQDPGQGLRLIYYSQIVNDFQKGDIAEGYSVSREKKESFPLTVTSAQKNPTAFYLCASSAWDSQETQYFGPGTRLLVL.

CDR3 in amino acids: CASSLSAMAGGIYNEQFF. DNA of the CDR3: TGTGCCAGCAGTTTATCGGCAATGGCGGGAGGCATCTACAATGAGCAGTTCTTC. The gene calls are TRBV27 and TRBJ2-1; 8 positions agree with TRBD2. The CDR3 is 18 amino acids. The V and J ends lost 0 bases and 3 bases, in that order; junction bases with no gene match: 10. Germline V gene data show CDR1 as MNHEY and CDR2 as SMNVEV (reference sequence).

The rearrangement joins TRBV7-2 to TRBJ2-3, with D uncertain. Germline CDR1 is SGHTA and CDR2 is FQGNSA. Trimming took off 3 bases at V and 2 bases at J, with 6 bases between the two ends. The CDR3 runs 13 residues. The CDR3 DNA sequence: TGTGCCAGCAGCTTTTCTATCACAGATACGCAGTATTTT. This sequence encodes CASSFSITDTQYF. Full variable domain (rest looked up from reference TRBV7-2 and TRBJ2-3): GAGVSQSPSNKVTEKGKDVELRCDPISGHTALYWYRQSLGQGLEFLIYFQGNSAPDKSGLPSDRFSAERTGGSVSTLTIQRTQQEDSAVYLCASSFSITDTQYFGPGTRLTVL.

This chain links TRBV5-1 with TRBJ1-2; TRBD1 might be the D (5 bases). Trimming cost V 0 bases and J 2 bases, with 8 bases left between them. CDR1 is SGHRS, CDR2 YFSETQ, per germline. The CDR3 is made up of 14 amino acids. The CDR3 spells CASSLDRSNYGYTF. CDR3 DNA: TGCGCCAGCAGCTTGGACAGGTCGAACTATGGCTACACCTTC.

The chain joins TRBV4-3 to TRBJ1-6, with 8 bases lining up with TRBD1. This CDR3 comprises 14 residues. Losses at the gene ends were 2 bases for V and 9 bases for J; bases not matched to a gene: 3. Per the germline V gene, CDR1 is LGHNA and CDR2 is YSLEER. The DNA of the CDR3 is TGCGCCAGCAGCCAATCAGGGGGCGGTTCACCCCTCCACTTT. Its translation: CASSQSGGGSPLHF.

V and J are TRBV10-3 and TRBJ1-1; D gene uncertain. The CDR3 length is 13 residues. V lost 11 bases, J lost 2 bases, and 15 bases lay in between. Per germline, CDR1 ENHRY and CDR2 SYGVKD. CDR3 amino acids: CASRGDANTEAFF. CDR3 coding DNA: TGTGCCTCGCGGGGAGATGCAAACACTGAAGCTTTCTTT.

The chain couples TRBV10-1 to TRBJ1-5; 9 bases align to TRBD1. The junction had 4 bases not matched to a gene; V was cut back by 7 bases and J by 6 bases. This CDR3 is 13 amino acids long. Germline CDR1 is WNHNN and CDR2 is SYGVQD (reference sequence). CDR3 DNA: TGCGCCAGCAATGGACAGGGGAGTCAGCCCCAGCATTTT. As protein: CASNGQGSQPQHF.

This clone came up a few times. The chain recombines TRBV5-5 with TRBJ1-4; a weak D match, TRBD1 (5 bases). The germline V gene encodes CDR1 SGHKS and CDR2 YYEKEE (reference sequence). The CDR3 is 14 amino acids. The ends were cut back, 4 bases at V and 4 bases at J, with 11 bases in the middle. DNA for the CDR3: TGTGCCAGCAGCGTCGACAGCTTTAATGAAAAACTGTTTTTT. Translated, it gives CASSVDSFNEKLFF.

CDR3 residues: CASSLVDISNQPQHF. In DNA, the CDR3 is TGTGCCAGCAGCTTAGTGGACATTAGCAATCAGCCCCAGCATTTT. This sequence joins TRBV11-2 and TRBJ1-5; D may be TRBD1 (5 bases). This CDR3 is built from 15 residues. Germline lookup yields CDR1 SGHAT and CDR2 FQNNGV. Trimming removed 1 base at V and 0 bases at J, with 7 bases between.

The CDR3 nucleotides are TGTGCCAGCAGTTACCTGCGACAGGGGCTTTACTACGAGCAGTACTTC. Protein sequence: CASSYLRQGLYYEQYF. The chain employs TRBV6-5 and TRBJ2-7; 8 nucleotides agree with TRBD1. The CDR3 has 16 amino acids. V shed 2 bases and J 3 bases; nucleotides not matched to a gene: 9. Germline-derived CDR1 and CDR2 are MNHEY and SVGAGI.

The chain has TRBV29-1 and TRBJ1-1; D call uncertain. Trimming removed 1 base from V and 0 bases from J, with 9 bases in between. This CDR3 contains 14 residues. From germline, CDR1 is SQVTM and CDR2 ANQGSEA. The CDR3 DNA reads as TGCAGCGTTGAAGCGGTGACACTGAACACTGAAGCTTTCTTT. The encoded protein is CSVEAVTLNTEAFF. The complete variable domain, with remaining parts taken from reference TRBV29-1 and TRBJ1-1, reads SAVISQKPSRDICQRGTSLTIQCQVDSQVTMMFWYRQQPGQSLTLIATANQGSEATYESGFVIDKFPISRPNLTFSTLTVSNMSPEDSSIYLCSVEAVTLNTEAFFGQGTRLTVV.

The chain combines TRBV28 with TRBJ1-1; D is unclear. The CDR3 covers 14 residues. Germline assignment: CDR1 MDHEN and CDR2 SYDVKM. Trimming pared 3 bases from V and 4 bases from J, leaving 12 bases between. As DNA, the CDR3 is TGTGCCAGCAGTTTGATCCGGGGTATCACTGAAGCTTTCTTT. Translating it yields CASSLIRGITEAFF.